A selection of T cell receptor beta chains follows, all from one sample in a study of blood T cells in healthy people across ages. MiXCR was run by TCRdb on the 5' RACE reads, yielding one entry per CDR3 protein. The table includes about 930,000 distinct CDR3 sequences, roughly 29% detected once. This sample was also put to use in a study of T cells of mothers and their children.

Sequenced input: blood. The receptor set was obtained from a woman aged 40 to 49 in good health. Each CDR3 is given with its conserved first and last residue. The order of the fields is CDR3 DNA, CDR3 protein, D gene, J gene, clone size, V gene. A D gene is named only where the DNA matches it firmly. The size of a clone is reported for some rows only, either as once, few or many, or as a class for expanded clones.

DNA: TGTGCCAGCAGCTATGGAGTGGGGGTGAGGGGCTACACCTTC
CDR3: CASSYGVGVRGYTF
D: -
J: TRBJ1-2
size: -
V: TRBV11-2

DNA: TGCAGCGGGAGGGGACGTGATTCCTACAGTGAGCGGTTCTTC
CDR3: CSGRGRDSYSERFF
D: -
J: TRBJ2-1
size: -
V: TRBV29-1

DNA: TGCGCCAGCAGTCAAGAAGGCTATGAGCAGTTCTTC
CDR3: CASSQEGYEQFF
D: -
J: TRBJ2-1
size: few
V: TRBV10-2

DNA: TGTGCCAGTAGTATAGATGAAAAACTCGGTGAGCAGTTCTTC
CDR3: CASSIDEKLGEQFF
D: -
J: TRBJ2-1
size: few
V: TRBV19

DNA: TGTGCCACTCAGGGGCGGGGGGGATTTCAAGAGACCCAGTACTTC
CDR3: CATQGRGGFQETQYF
D: TRBD2
J: TRBJ2-5
size: many
V: TRBV6-6

DNA: TGTGCCAGCAGCTCCTATAGAGATACGCAGTATTTT
CDR3: CASSSYRDTQYF
D: -
J: TRBJ2-3
size: many
V: TRBV7-2

DNA: TGTGCCAGCAGGCCGGGGGGGACGATCAGAGAGCAGTACTTC
CDR3: CASRPGGTIREQYF
D: TRBD2
J: TRBJ2-7
size: -
V: TRBV28

DNA: TGTGCCAGTAGCCAAGCCAGTCTCCCCTACGAGCAGTACTTC
CDR3: CASSQASLPYEQYF
D: -
J: TRBJ2-7
size: -
V: TRBV3-1

DNA: TGTGCCAGCAGCCCCCAGACAGTAGGCTATGGCTACACCTTC
CDR3: CASSPQTVGYGYTF
D: -
J: TRBJ1-2
size: -
V: TRBV7-2

DNA: TGTGCCAGCGGTGGGTCTCAGGGGCCCCGTGGTCTCTACGAGCAGTACTTC
CDR3: CASGGSQGPRGLYEQYF
D: -
J: TRBJ2-7
size: few
V: TRBV28

DNA: TGCAGTGCTAGAGGGGGGGGATCGAATTCACCCCTCCACTTT
CDR3: CSARGGGSNSPLHF
D: -
J: TRBJ1-6
size: few
V: TRBV20-1

DNA: TGTGCCTGGAGTGCGGGGAGGGGTTCCTACAATGAGCAGTTCTTC
CDR3: CAWSAGRGSYNEQFF
D: TRBD2
J: TRBJ2-1
size: -
V: TRBV30

DNA: TGTGCCAGCAGGCTGTCGGACAGGTTCGCGGGCTACACCTTC
CDR3: CASRLSDRFAGYTF
D: TRBD1
J: TRBJ1-2
size: many
V: TRBV28

DNA: TGTGCCAGCAGTGAGGAAGGGTTGAGCTACACCTTC
CDR3: CASSEEGLSYTF
D: -
J: TRBJ1-2
size: -
V: TRBV2

DNA: TGTGCCAGCAGCGCAGTGGAGGGGAGGCTAGGCTACACCTTC
CDR3: CASSAVEGRLGYTF
D: -
J: TRBJ1-2
size: -
V: TRBV14

DNA: TGTGCCAGCAGCTTAGTGGGGGCGCCGGCTAATTCACCCCTCCACTTT
CDR3: CASSLVGAPANSPLHF
D: -
J: TRBJ1-6
size: -
V: TRBV11-2

DNA: TGTGCCAGCAGTTTAGTAGGGATGGGCGAGCAGTACTTC
CDR3: CASSLVGMGEQYF
D: -
J: TRBJ2-7
size: many
V: TRBV27

DNA: TGTGCCAGCAGCCCCTACCTGAACACTGAAGCTTTCTTT
CDR3: CASSPYLNTEAFF
D: -
J: TRBJ1-1
size: many
V: TRBV7-2

DNA: TGTGCCACCAGTGGGAGCACAGATACGCAGTATTTT
CDR3: CATSGSTDTQYF
D: -
J: TRBJ2-3
size: many
V: TRBV24-1

DNA: TGTGCCAGCAGCGCCCGACAGGGCGGATTCTACGAGCAGTACTTC
CDR3: CASSARQGGFYEQYF
D: TRBD1
J: TRBJ2-7
size: -
V: TRBV9

DNA: TGCGCCAGCAGTTTCGGACAGCCTCTGAACACTGAAGCTTTCTTT
CDR3: CASSFGQPLNTEAFF
D: -
J: TRBJ1-1
size: few
V: TRBV5-1

DNA: TGTGCCAGCAGTTTTCAGGGAGCGACAGATACGCAGTATTTT
CDR3: CASSFQGATDTQYF
D: -
J: TRBJ2-3
size: -
V: TRBV27